The rows below give T cell receptor beta chains drawn from one sample of a study of blood T cell repertoires in COVID-19. The assay was immunoSEQ multiplex PCR, and TCRdb's table has in-frame clones only and misses some. The repertoire consists of 300,000 or so clones, with around 87% occurring once and the leading ten covering approximately 7.8%. The sample was peripheral blood. These receptors came from a woman aged 50 to 60 who had recovered from COVID-19. The conserved cysteine and the conserved F or W are not part of the CDR3 here. The order of the fields is V gene, J gene, CDR3 protein.

V: TRBV15
J: TRBJ1-1
CDR3: ATSRDAGQGHAEAF

V: TRBV29-1
J: TRBJ1-4
CDR3: SVAGDNEKLF

V: TRBV5-4
J: TRBJ1-1
CDR3: ASSPRISGNTEAF

V: TRBV29-1
J: TRBJ1-1
CDR3: SVGRGTEAF

V: TRBV5-1
J: TRBJ2-1
CDR3: ASSLMGADSYNEQF

V: TRBV10-3
J: TRBJ2-3
CDR3: AIQTGAHVDTQY

V: TRBV20-1
J: TRBJ2-7
CDR3: SASGAPLGAIQDSYEQY

V: TRBV3-1/TRBV3-2
J: TRBJ2-1
CDR3: ASSKTLAGSYNEQF

V: TRBV5-5
J: TRBJ2-4
CDR3: ASSLGQGKNIQY

V: TRBV5-4
J: TRBJ1-2
CDR3: ASSPRTGGDGYT

V: TRBV10-3
J: TRBJ2-7
CDR3: AISGGGPPDEQY

V: TRBV4-1
J: TRBJ1-1
CDR3: ASSQEGGGVAF

V: TRBV7-7
J: TRBJ2-1
CDR3: ASSPPGRAGVNEQF

V: TRBV3-1/TRBV3-2
J: TRBJ2-5
CDR3: ASSQAGGTETQY

V: TRBV3-1/TRBV3-2
J: TRBJ2-7
CDR3: ASSQVVEGPYEQY

V: TRBV28
J: TRBJ1-5
CDR3: ASSLWGAGGNQPQH

V: TRBV10-3
J: TRBJ2-7
CDR3: AISDGQGGTYEQY

V: TRBV28
J: TRBJ2-1
CDR3: ASSFNVGQGGLYEQF

V: TRBV6-5
J: TRBJ1-1
CDR3: ASSSNSGANTEAF

V: TRBV4-3
J: TRBJ2-1
CDR3: ASSHESGRAYNEQF

V: TRBV7-8
J: TRBJ2-3
CDR3: ASSLLLSGTRLRGTDTQY

V: TRBV12-3/TRBV12-4
J: TRBJ1-5
CDR3: ASSGTGGQPQH

V: TRBV10-3
J: TRBJ2-2
CDR3: AISESWGAGELF

V: TRBV3-1/TRBV3-2
J: TRBJ1-5
CDR3: ASSPTGGLNQPQH

V: TRBV5-1
J: TRBJ2-1
CDR3: ASSLVGTSPINEQF

V: TRBV7-9
J: TRBJ2-7
CDR3: ASSPGTGGLREQY

V: TRBV28
J: TRBJ1-1
CDR3: ASITIPGQGVNTEAF

V: TRBV6-1
J: TRBJ1-2
CDR3: ASSEGRDSGGYT

V: TRBV5-4
J: TRBJ2-7
CDR3: ASSPTSSRAIHEQY